Presented here are 24 T cell receptor beta chains from one specimen sequenced in a study of T cell changes during pregnancy in multiple sclerosis. The assay was immunoSEQ multiplex PCR, and TCRdb's table has in-frame clones only and misses some. The table shows tens of thousands of clones, with approximately 92% occurring only once. The sequencing here drew on peripheral blood, taken after pregnancy. Receptors originate from a female donor with multiple sclerosis, enrolled in a pregnancy study.

The chain carries TRBV7-2 and TRBJ1-5, with TRBD1 matching 11 bases. The trim removed 1 base at V and 6 bases at J, leaving 2 bases unmatched. Germline V CDR1 and CDR2: SGHTA, FQGNSA. CDR3 size: 15 residues. The CDR3 here is CASSLGTGGTQPQHF. CDR3 nucleotide sequence: TGTGCCAGCAGCTTAGGGACAGGGGGCACTCAGCCCCAGCATTTT.

The gene calls are TRBV5-8 and TRBJ1-1, with TRBD1 matching 10 bases. Per germline, CDR1 SGHTS and CDR2 YDEGEE. The ends lost 4 bases at V and 10 bases at J; junction bases unmatched: 13. The CDR3 has 15 residues. The DNA of the CDR3 is TGTGCCAGCAGCCCATACTCGACAGGGGGCTTCGGAGCTTTCTTT. Its protein product is CASSPYSTGGFGAFF.

The chain couples TRBV30 to TRBJ2-7; a possible D gene is TRBD2 (6 bases). The germline V gene has CDR1 GTSNPN and CDR2 SVGIG (reference sequence). CDR3 length equals 14 residues. V shed 2 bases and J shed 4 bases, with 15 bases lying between them. The CDR3, as DNA: TGTGCCTGGAGTCGGGACTGGACCTCTTACGAGCAGTACTTC. This gives the protein CAWSRDWTSYEQYF.

The rearrangement links TRBV29-1 to TRBJ2-7; D might be TRBD2 (5 bases). With 2 bases removed from V and 0 bases from J, the gap between germline ends came to 8 bases. CDR1 SQVTM and CDR2 ANQGSEA come from the germline V gene. The CDR3 length is 13 residues. The chain's CDR3 is CSVELGSSYEQYF. CDR3 bases: TGCAGCGTTGAATTGGGGAGCTCCTACGAGCAGTACTTC.

The CDR3 DNA follows: TGTGCCAGCAGCCCAGGACAGGGCCAAGAGACCCAGTACTTC. Amino acids: CASSPGQGQETQYF. The chain uses TRBV4-2 and TRBJ2-5, with 8 bases that match TRBD1. Germline CDR1 reads LGHNA; CDR2 reads YNFKEQ. This CDR3 comprises 14 residues. With 4 bases clipped from V and 1 base from J, the junction kept 2 bases outside the gene matches.

The chain couples TRBV7-9 to TRBJ2-7, with a tentative D call TRBD1 (5 bases). The CDR3 consists of 14 residues. Trimming removed 8 bases at V and 1 base at J, with 15 bases between. CDR1 and CDR2 (germline): SEHNR, FQNEAQ (reference sequence). The CDR3 spells CASVRAGISYEQYF. The CDR3, as DNA: TGTGCCAGCGTCAGAGCAGGGATTTCCTACGAGCAGTACTTC.

This sequence joins TRBV9 and TRBJ2-7, with 9 bases that match TRBD1. The germline CDR1 and CDR2 sequences are SGDLS and YYNGEE. The CDR3 runs 16 residues. V trimming: 3 bases; J trimming: 4 bases; junction bases outside the gene matches: 11. The CDR3: CASSAAAGQGLYEQYF. Here the CDR3 DNA reads TGTGCCAGCAGCGCGGCTGCGGGACAGGGCCTTTACGAGCAGTACTTC.

The chain combines TRBV7-2 with TRBJ2-5, with unresolved D. The CDR3 is 13 amino acids. V lost 3 bases, J lost 3 bases, and 8 bases lay in between. Germline assignment: CDR1 SGHTA and CDR2 FQGNSA. This chain's CDR3 is CASSFILKETQYF. The DNA for the CDR3 is TGTGCCAGCAGCTTTATCCTTAAAGAGACCCAGTACTTC.

The CDR3 DNA follows: TGTGCCAGTAGTACGAACACAGTACCAACCTATGGCTACACCTTC. Amino acid sequence: CASSTNTVPTYGYTF. The chain links TRBV19 to TRBJ1-2, with D unclear. Trimming shortened V by 4 bases and J by 4 bases, and 16 bases separated the two germline ends. The CDR3 is 15 residues long. From germline, CDR1 is LNHDA and CDR2 SQIVND (reference sequence).

The chain couples TRBV6-1 to TRBJ2-7; 7 bases align to TRBD1. With 8 bases clipped from V and 6 bases from J, the junction kept 10 bases outside the gene matches. Germline V CDR1 and CDR2: MNHNS, SASEGT. The CDR3 runs 13 residues. For the CDR3, the DNA is TGTGCCAGCGAGCAGAAGGGGGCGTCCGAGCAGTACTTC. Translation gives CASEQKGASEQYF.

The V and J genes are TRBV27 and TRBJ1-1; 7 bases align to TRBD1. The length of the CDR3 is 15 residues. The V gene's germline CDR1 is MNHEY and CDR2 SMNVEV (reference sequence). The junction had 10 bases not matched to a gene; V was cut back by 5 bases and J by 4 bases. CDR3 in DNA: TGTGCCAGCAGTAGGGATAACAGGGGACGCACTGAAGCTTTCTTT. This encodes CASSRDNRGRTEAFF.

The gene calls are TRBV29-1 and TRBJ1-6; D gene unclear. The CDR3 totals 13 residues. Germline-derived CDR1 and CDR2 are SQVTM and ANQGSEA. Trimming took off 4 bases at V and 9 bases at J, with 13 bases between the two ends. Here the CDR3 DNA reads TGCAGCGTTGGTCAGGAATTAGGTTCACCCCTCCACTTT. Translation: CSVGQELGSPLHF.

The rearrangement uses TRBV10-2 and TRBJ2-1, with D tentatively TRBD1 (5 bases). Germline CDR1 is WSHSY and CDR2 is SAAADI. This CDR3 spans 14 amino acids. The germline V and J ends were trimmed by 6 bases and 5 bases, with 14 bases remaining between them. For the CDR3, the DNA is TGCGCCAGCAGCCGTGGGTCCAGGGACAATGAGCAGTTCTTC. This codes for CASSRGSRDNEQFF.

J is TRBJ1-1 and V is TRBV5-4; a possible D gene is TRBD1 (5 bases). CDR1 and CDR2 (germline): SGHNT, YYREEE (reference sequence). The V end was cut by 4 bases, the J end by 7 bases, with 20 bases between. CDR3 length: 15 residues. Here the CDR3 DNA reads TGTGCCAGCAGCGAACGAGCGGGGGACCAGGTTGAAGCTTTCTTT. It translates to CASSERAGDQVEAFF.

The V call is TRBV19, the J call TRBJ2-1; TRBD2 aligns across 7 bases. The CDR3 runs 14 residues. CDR1 and CDR2 from the germline V gene are LNHDA and SQIVND (reference sequence). The junction had 1 base not matched to a gene; V was cut back by 1 base and J by 4 bases. CDR3 in DNA: TGTGCCAGTAGTATAGTCGGGAGGTACAATGAGCAGTTCTTC. As protein: CASSIVGRYNEQFF.

The chain joins TRBV2 to TRBJ1-5; no firm D call. Per the germline V gene, CDR1 is SNHLY and CDR2 is FYNNEI. V shed 3 bases and J shed 1 base, with 10 bases lying between them. CDR3 length equals 15 residues. The chain's CDR3 is CASSEEGGSNQPQHF. The CDR3 DNA reads TGTGCCAGCAGTGAGGAAGGCGGGAGCAATCAGCCCCAGCATTTT.

This clone has only one observation. The chain links TRBV7-9 to TRBJ2-2; 7 bases match TRBD1. The CDR3 covers 15 residues. Germline V CDR1 and CDR2: SEHNR, FQNEAQ (reference sequence). V shed 1 base and J 8 bases; nucleotides not matched to a gene: 7. CDR3 residues: CASSLEVGQNGELFF. DNA for the CDR3: TGTGCCAGCAGCTTAGAAGTGGGACAGAATGGGGAGCTGTTTTTT.

The chain joins TRBV9 to TRBJ1-1; 7 bases align to TRBD1. Germline V lookup: CDR1 SGDLS, CDR2 YYNGEE. The V segment lost 4 bases and the J segment 1 base; nucleotides outside the gene matches: 10. The CDR3 loop spans 16 amino acids. This chain's CDR3 is CASSPWRQGENTEAFF. In DNA form, the CDR3 reads TGTGCCAGCAGCCCTTGGAGGCAGGGGGAGAACACTGAAGCTTTCTTT.

The chain employs TRBV4-2 and TRBJ2-1; a possible D gene is TRBD2 (6 bases). The CDR3 loop spans 16 amino acids. V was trimmed by 0 bases and J by 10 bases, leaving 19 bases between them. Germline V gene sequence: CDR1 LGHNA, CDR2 YNFKEQ. The CDR3 loop is CASSQEGPGTLMEQFF. The DNA of the CDR3 is TGTGCCAGCAGCCAAGAAGGTCCAGGGACTCTCATGGAGCAGTTCTTC.

This clone was recorded once. This chain links TRBV5-6 with TRBJ1-2; 9 bases are a match to TRBD1. Germline V gives CDR1 SGHDT, CDR2 YYEEEE. This CDR3 is built from 13 residues. With V trimmed by 4 bases and J by 4 bases, 2 bases remained unmatched. The CDR3 region has the DNA TGTGCCAGCAGCCGGGACAGGGCCTATGGCTACACCTTC. Its protein product is CASSRDRAYGYTF.

The rearrangement links TRBV30 to TRBJ2-7, with D maybe TRBD1 (6 bases). CDR1 is GTSNPN, CDR2 SVGIG, per germline (reference sequence). Trimming removed 0 bases at V and 2 bases at J, with 14 bases between. The CDR3 extends over 15 amino acids. The chain's CDR3 is CAWSVRMDRAYEQYF. CDR3 bases: TGTGCCTGGAGTGTACGAATGGACAGAGCCTACGAGCAGTACTTC.

The chain carries TRBV11-2 and TRBJ1-1, with D hard to call. Germline CDR1 is SGHAT and CDR2 is FQNNGV. This CDR3 is 13 amino acids long. Trimming removed 3 bases at V and 4 bases at J, with 9 bases between. CDR3 nucleotide sequence: TGTGCCAGCAGCTTGAATCGGGGCACTGAAGCTTTCTTT. As protein: CASSLNRGTEAFF.

The chain carries TRBV19 and TRBJ2-5; 8 bases map to TRBD2. This CDR3 spans 12 amino acids. Germline lookup yields CDR1 LNHDA and CDR2 SQIVND (reference sequence). J lost 3 bases, V lost 8 bases, and 2 bases had no gene match. CDR3 nucleotide sequence: TGTGCCAGTCGGGGGGGAGAAGAGACCCAGTACTTC. Its translation is CASRGGEETQYF.

This rearrangement joins TRBV14 to TRBJ2-3, with TRBD2 matching over 13 bases. V lost 1 base to trimming and J lost 6 bases; unmatched junction nucleotides: 1. Germline CDR1 SGHDN, CDR2 FVKESK. This CDR3 contains 15 residues. The CDR3 sequence: CASSQGTSGSDTQYF. CDR3 in DNA: TGTGCCAGCAGCCAAGGGACTAGCGGGAGTGATACGCAGTATTTT.